This paragraph covers one TCR beta chain sequence. The sample comes from a study of blood T cell repertoires in COVID-19. Study-wide background: Whether acute or convalescent, the COVID-19 samples came from the United States, Italy and Spain. The analysed material was cDNA or gDNA that came from T cells, B-cell-depleted T cells, or PBMCs.

Per the original data handling: Estimated nucleated cell counts came from reference gene primer amplification. Assay: immunoSEQ multiplex PCR; the TCRdb copy retains only in-frame clones and omits some. The V and J calls and the clone size are those of that table, but D and trimming were determined from the DNA. The data contain tens of thousands of clones, roughly 88% of them singletons. V was pared by 3 bases and J by 6 bases, with 15 bases between. The CDR3 totals 14 residues. The V gene's germline CDR1 is LNHDA and CDR2 SQIVND (reference sequence). The origin of this receptor is a man aged 55 to 70 with acute or convalescent COVID-19. The specimen was peripheral blood. The chain joins TRBV19 to TRBJ2-7; possibly TRBD2 for D (6 bases). This chain's CDR3 is CASSMMEGPLEQYF. In DNA form, the CDR3 reads TGTGCCAGTAGTATGATGGAGGGGCCCCTCGAGCAGTACTTC. Full variable domain (outside the CDR3, taken from reference TRBV19 and TRBJ2-7): DGGITQSPKYLFRKEGQNVTLSCEQNLNHDAMYWYRQDPGQGLRLIYYSQIVNDFQKGDIAEGYSVSREKKESFPLTVTSAQKNPTAFYLCASSMMEGPLEQYFGPGTRLTVT.